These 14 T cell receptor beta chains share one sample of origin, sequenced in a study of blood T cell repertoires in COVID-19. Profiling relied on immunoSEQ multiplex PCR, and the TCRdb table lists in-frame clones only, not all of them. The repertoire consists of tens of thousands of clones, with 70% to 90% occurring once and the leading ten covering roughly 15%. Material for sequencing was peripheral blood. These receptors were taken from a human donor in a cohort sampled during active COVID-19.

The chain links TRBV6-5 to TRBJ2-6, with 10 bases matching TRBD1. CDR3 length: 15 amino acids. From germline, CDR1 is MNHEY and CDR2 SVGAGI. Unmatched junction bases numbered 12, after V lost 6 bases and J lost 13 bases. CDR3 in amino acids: CASSRRDRGIGVLTF. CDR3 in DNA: TGTGCCAGCAGCCGCCGGGACAGGGGAATTGGTGTCCTGACTTTC.

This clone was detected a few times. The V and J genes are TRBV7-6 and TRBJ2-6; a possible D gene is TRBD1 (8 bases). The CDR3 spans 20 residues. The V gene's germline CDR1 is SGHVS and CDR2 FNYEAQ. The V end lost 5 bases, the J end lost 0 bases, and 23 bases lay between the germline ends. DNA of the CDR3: TGTGCCAGCAGCCCCAAGGGGGGGACAGGTCCTGCCTCTGGGGCCAACGTCCTGACTTTC. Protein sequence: CASSPKGGTGPASGANVLTF.

The CDR3 protein is CASAGLAGTDTQYF. The CDR3 DNA follows: TGTGCCAGCGCCGGACTAGCGGGCACAGATACGCAGTATTTT. The chain employs TRBV19 and TRBJ2-3; 10 nucleotides line up with TRBD2. Per the germline V gene, CDR1 is LNHDA and CDR2 is SQIVND (reference sequence). V shed 9 bases, J shed 1 base, and the junction held 4 bases outside the gene matches. The CDR3 loop spans 14 amino acids.

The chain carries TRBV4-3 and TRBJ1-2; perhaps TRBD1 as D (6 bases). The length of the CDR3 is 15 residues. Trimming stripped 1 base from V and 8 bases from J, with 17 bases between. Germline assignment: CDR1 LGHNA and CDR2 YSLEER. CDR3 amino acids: CASSQVPSGVGGYTF. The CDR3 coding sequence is TGCGCCAGCAGCCAAGTCCCTTCAGGGGTCGGGGGCTACACCTTC.

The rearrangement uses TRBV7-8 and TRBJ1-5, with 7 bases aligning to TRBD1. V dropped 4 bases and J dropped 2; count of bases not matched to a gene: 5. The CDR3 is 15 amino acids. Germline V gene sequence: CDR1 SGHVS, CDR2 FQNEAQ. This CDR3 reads CASSSRQGRNQPQHF. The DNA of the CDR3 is TGTGCCAGCAGCTCCAGACAGGGTCGCAATCAGCCCCAGCATTTT.

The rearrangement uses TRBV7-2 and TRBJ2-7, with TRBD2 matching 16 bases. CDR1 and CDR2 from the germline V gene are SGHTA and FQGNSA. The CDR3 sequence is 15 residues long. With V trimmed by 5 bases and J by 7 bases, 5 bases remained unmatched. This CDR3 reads CASSLGTSGRGEQYF. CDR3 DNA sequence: TGTGCCAGCAGCCTGGGGACTAGCGGGAGGGGGGAGCAGTACTTC. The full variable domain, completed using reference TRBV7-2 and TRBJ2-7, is GAGVSQSPSNKVTEKGKDVELRCDPISGHTALYWYRQSLGQGLEFLIYFQGNSAPDKSGLPSDRFSAERTGGSVSTLTIQRTQQEDSAVYLCASSLGTSGRGEQYFGPGTRLTVT.

The CDR3 coding sequence is TGTGCCAGCAGCTTAGGGGGGGCGGGACTAGACCAAGAGACCCAGTACTTC. It is translated as CASSLGGAGLDQETQYF. The chain recombines TRBV7-3 with TRBJ2-5; TRBD2 matches at 8 bases. The CDR3 consists of 17 residues. Germline V gene lookup returns CDR1 SGHTA and CDR2 FQGTGA. After removal of 2 bases from V and 0 bases from J, the junction contained 8 bases not matched to a gene.

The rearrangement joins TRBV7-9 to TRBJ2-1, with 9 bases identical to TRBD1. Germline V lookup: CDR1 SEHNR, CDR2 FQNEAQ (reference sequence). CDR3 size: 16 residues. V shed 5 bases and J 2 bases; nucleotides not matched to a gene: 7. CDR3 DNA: TGTGCCAGCAGCGGCTGGAGACAGGGGGCCTACAATGAGCAGTTCTTC. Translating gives CASSGWRQGAYNEQFF.

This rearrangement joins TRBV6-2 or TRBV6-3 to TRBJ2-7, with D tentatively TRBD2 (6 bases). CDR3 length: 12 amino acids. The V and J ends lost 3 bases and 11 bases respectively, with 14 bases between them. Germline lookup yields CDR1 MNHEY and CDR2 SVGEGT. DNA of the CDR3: TGTGCCAGCAGTTATACGGGAGTGGTGGAGTACTTC. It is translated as CASSYTGVVEYF.

The CDR3 reads CASRLGPGIFEQFF. The CDR3 coding sequence is TGTGCCAGCAGGTTGGGCCCCGGGATTTTTGAGCAGTTCTTC. The chain carries TRBV27 and TRBJ2-1, with D possibly being TRBD2 (5 bases). V lost 6 bases to trimming and J lost 9 bases, with 18 bases between them. Germline values: CDR1 MNHEY, CDR2 SMNVEV (reference sequence). The CDR3 runs to 14 residues.

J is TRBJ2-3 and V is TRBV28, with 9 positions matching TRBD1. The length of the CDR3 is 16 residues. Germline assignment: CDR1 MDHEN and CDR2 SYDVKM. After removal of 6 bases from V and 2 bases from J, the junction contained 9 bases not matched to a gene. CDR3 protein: CASSSAGTGTTDTQYF. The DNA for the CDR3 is TGTGCCAGCAGCTCCGCCGGGACAGGGACCACAGATACGCAGTATTTT.

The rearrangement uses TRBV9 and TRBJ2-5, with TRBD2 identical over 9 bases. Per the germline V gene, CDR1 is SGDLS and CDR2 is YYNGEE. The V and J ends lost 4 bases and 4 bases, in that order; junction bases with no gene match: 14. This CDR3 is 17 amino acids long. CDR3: CASSPQGGAGGRETQYF. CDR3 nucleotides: TGTGCCAGCAGCCCCCAGGGGGGAGCGGGAGGTCGAGAGACCCAGTACTTC. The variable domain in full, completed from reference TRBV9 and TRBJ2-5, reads DSGVTQTPKHLITATGQRVTLRCSPRSGDLSVYWYQQSLDQGLQFLIQYYNGEERAKGNILERFSAQQFPDLHSELNLSSLELGDSALYFCASSPQGGAGGRETQYFGPGTRLLVL.

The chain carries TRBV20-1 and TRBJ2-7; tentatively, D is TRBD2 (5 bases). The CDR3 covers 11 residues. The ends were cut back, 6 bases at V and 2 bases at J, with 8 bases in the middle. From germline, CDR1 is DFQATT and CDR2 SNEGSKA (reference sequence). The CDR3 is CSARDAYEQYF. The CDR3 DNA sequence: TGCAGTGCACGGGATGCCTACGAGCAGTACTTC.

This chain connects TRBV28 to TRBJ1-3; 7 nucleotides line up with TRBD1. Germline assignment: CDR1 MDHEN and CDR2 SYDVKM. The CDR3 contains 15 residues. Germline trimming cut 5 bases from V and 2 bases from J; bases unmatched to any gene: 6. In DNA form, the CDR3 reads TGTGCCAGCAGTCGTCAGGGGGGTACTGGAAACACCATATATTTT. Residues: CASSRQGGTGNTIYF.